These T cell receptor beta chains were read from a single sample in a study of regulatory T cells in long-lasting Graves disease. From the multiplex PCR reads, TCRdb called clonotypes with MiXCR, one entry per CDR3 protein. This sample has 600,000 to 850,000 distinct CDR3 sequences, with around 32% found just once. This specimen was peripheral blood mononuclear cells (PBMCs), taken when the disease was refractory, from a patient treated with antithyroid drugs. The receptors stem from a female donor with Graves disease. Each CDR3 is given with its conserved first and last residue. D genes are given only for firm matches. For some rows the clone size is stated as once, few or many, or as a class when expanded; others skip it.

j_call v_call d_call clone_size cdr3_nt cdr3_aa
TRBJ1-1 TRBV12-3/TRBV12-4 NA NA TGTGCCAGCAGTTCGAACCAGAACTTCAACACTGAAGCTTTCTTT CASSSNQNFNTEAFF
TRBJ2-2 TRBV6-1 TRBD2 NA TGTGCCAGCCACCCCGGGACTAGCGGGAATATATTCGGGGAGCTGTTTTTT CASHPGTSGNIFGELFF
TRBJ2-6 TRBV11-2 NA NA TGTGCCAGCAGCTCACAGGGCACGATCTCTGGGGCCAACGTCCTGACTTTC CASSSQGTISGANVLTF
TRBJ2-5 TRBV3-1 TRBD2 NA TGTGCCAGCACCCGATTAGCGGGAGGAAAGGAGACCCAGTACTTC CASTRLAGGKETQYF
TRBJ2-7 TRBV20-1 NA NA TGCAGTGCTGAGCCCACTTGGGGGAGCTCCTACGAGCAGTACTTC CSAEPTWGSSYEQYF
TRBJ1-2 TRBV12-3/TRBV12-4 NA NA TGTGCCAGCAGTTACTCGATCAGGGGCTATGGCTACACCTTC CASSYSIRGYGYTF
TRBJ2-5 TRBV7-2 NA NA TGTGCCAGCAGCCGCGGGGACTACCAAGAGACCCAGTACTTC CASSRGDYQETQYF
TRBJ2-5 TRBV11-1 TRBD2 many TGTGCCAGCAGCTTAGCGCCGGCGGGGGGAGAGACCCAGTACTTC CASSLAPAGGETQYF
TRBJ2-7 TRBV20-1 TRBD2 many TGCAGTGCTAGGTGGGAGGGCCGCTACGAGCAGTACTTC CSARWEGRYEQYF
TRBJ1-1 TRBV24-1 NA few TGTGCCACCAGTGCCAGGGGCGGAGTCCGCGCTTTCTTT CATSARGGVRAFF
TRBJ2-5 TRBV7-2 TRBD2 NA TGTGCCAGCAGCTTGGGAGTAGCGGGAGCGGGGGAGACCCAGTACTTC CASSLGVAGAGETQYF
TRBJ2-7 TRBV29-1 TRBD1 NA TGCAGCGTTGAGACCCCTCGACAGGGATCCTACGAGCAGTACTTC CSVETPRQGSYEQYF
TRBJ2-5 TRBV6-9 NA many TGTGCCAGCAGTTACACCCCCCATGGTCAAGAGACCCAGTACTTC CASSYTPHGQETQYF
TRBJ1-1 TRBV7-9 TRBD1 few TGTGCCAGCAAAGACAGGGGTGGGGAGAACACTGAAGCTTTCTTT CASKDRGGENTEAFF
TRBJ2-4 TRBV9 NA NA TGTGCCAGCAGCGTAGACCCAGGCCTAGCCAAAAACATTCAGTACTTC CASSVDPGLAKNIQYF
TRBJ2-1 TRBV12-3/TRBV12-4 NA few TGTGCCAGCAGTGGGCTCAACAATGAGCAGTTCTTC CASSGLNNEQFF
TRBJ1-2 TRBV19 NA NA TGTGCCAGTAGTATGCGGCAGGGACTCGGTGGCTACACCTTC CASSMRQGLGGYTF
TRBJ2-5 TRBV28 TRBD2 NA TGTGCCAGCCGGCTTGGACTAGCGGGAGTAGAGACCCAGTACTTC CASRLGLAGVETQYF
TRBJ1-1 TRBV3-1 NA few TGTGCCAGCAGCCCCGGGGGGGCTTGGACTGAAGCTTTCTTT CASSPGGAWTEAFF
TRBJ1-2 TRBV29-1 TRBD1 few TGCAGCGTAGACGACAGGGAAACCAACTATGGCTACACCTTC CSVDDRETNYGYTF
TRBJ2-5 TRBV11-2 TRBD2 few TGTGCCAGCAGCAACGGACTAGCGGGACAAGAGACCCAGTACTTC CASSNGLAGQETQYF
TRBJ1-5 TRBV12-3/TRBV12-4 NA many TGTGCCAGCAGTCTGGAGTTTAGTGGAACAGGGAACCAGCCCCAGCATTTT CASSLEFSGTGNQPQHF
TRBJ2-3 TRBV2 NA few TGTGCCAGCAGCCACCTGGTGGGGGGCGGAGGCACAGATACGCAGTATTTT CASSHLVGGGGTDTQYF
TRBJ1-2 TRBV12-3/TRBV12-4 TRBD1 NA TGTGCCAGCAGCCTTGACAGGGCCTTATACTATGGCTACACCTTC CASSLDRALYYGYTF
TRBJ1-2 TRBV2 NA few TGTGCCAGCAGTCCACCCGGGGGTACCGGCTACACCTTC CASSPPGGTGYTF
TRBJ1-1 TRBV20-1 NA few TGCAGTGCTAGGGGTTGGGGGCACACTGAAGCTTTCTTT CSARGWGHTEAFF
TRBJ1-1 TRBV6-1 TRBD1 NA TGTGCCAGCAGTAACAGGGGAGGGTACACTGAAGCTTTCTTT CASSNRGGYTEAFF
TRBJ2-5 TRBV7-9 NA NA TGTGCCAGCAGCTGGGGGAACACTCAAGAGACCCAGTACTTC CASSWGNTQETQYF
TRBJ2-5 TRBV20-1 TRBD1 NA TGCAGTGCTAGAGAACCGGGACAGAAAGAGACCCAGTACTTC CSAREPGQKETQYF
TRBJ1-2 TRBV9 NA NA TGTGCCAGCAGCGTAGGCATTGGGGGCGACTATGGCTACACCTTC CASSVGIGGDYGYTF
TRBJ2-4 TRBV19 NA NA TGTGCCAGTAGGGAAACAGGGAGTTGGACCAAAAACATTCAGTACTTC CASRETGSWTKNIQYF
TRBJ2-5 TRBV20-1 TRBD2 NA TGCAGTGCCCCAAGGGCCCCGGCTAGCGGGAGACGGGAGACCCAGTACTTC CSAPRAPASGRRETQYF
TRBJ2-7 TRBV19 NA NA TGTGCCAGTAGTATGTGGACCTCCTCCTACGAGCAGTACTTC CASSMWTSSYEQYF
TRBJ2-7 TRBV25-1 TRBD2 many TGTGCCAGCAGTGAGGGGACTAGCGGGAGCTTCGAGCAGTACTTC CASSEGTSGSFEQYF
TRBJ1-1 TRBV28 NA NA TGTGCCAGCAGTCCCACAAGGATAGCTTTCTTT CASSPTRIAFF
TRBJ2-3 TRBV27 NA NA TGTGCCAGCGGCCTAATTGGGAATACGCAGTATTTT CASGLIGNTQYF
TRBJ1-2 TRBV5-6 TRBD1 few TGTGCCAGCAGCCCAGGACAGGTTAACTATGGCTACACCTTC CASSPGQVNYGYTF
TRBJ1-4 TRBV4-2 NA once TGTACCAGCAGCCAAGAACCGGGCTTAAATGAAAAACTGTTTTTT CTSSQEPGLNEKLFF
TRBJ1-3 TRBV28 NA few TGTGCCAGCAGTCGGATGGGGGGCTCTGGAAACACCATATATTTT CASSRMGGSGNTIYF
TRBJ2-7 TRBV11-1 NA NA TGTGCCAGCAGCCAGCTTCTTTACGAGCAGTACTTC CASSQLLYEQYF
TRBJ2-5 TRBV5-1 TRBD1 many TGTGCCAGCAGCTTAACAGGGGGTGGAGAGACCCAGTACTTC CASSLTGGGETQYF
TRBJ2-7 TRBV6-2/TRBV6-3 TRBD2 few TGTGCCAGCAGTTACTTCGGGACTAGCGACTACGAGCAGTACTTC CASSYFGTSDYEQYF
TRBJ1-1 TRBV10-3 NA NA TGTGCCGTCCGGGACGGTCACACTGAAGCTTTCTTT CAVRDGHTEAFF
TRBJ1-1 TRBV28 NA many TGTGCCAGCAAGGGCGTCGGCCGCCTCACTGAAGCTTTCTTT CASKGVGRLTEAFF
TRBJ1-1 TRBV30 NA NA TGTGCCTGGAGTTGGCAGGTGAACACTGAAGCTTTCTTT CAWSWQVNTEAFF
TRBJ1-1 TRBV20-1 TRBD1 NA TGCAGTGCTTCATCCGGACAGGGTTACACTGAAGCTTTCTTT CSASSGQGYTEAFF
TRBJ2-7 TRBV9 TRBD1 few TGTGCCAGCAGCCCCGCCGAGACAGGGCGAGCCTACGAGCAGTACTTC CASSPAETGRAYEQYF
TRBJ2-5 TRBV12-3/TRBV12-4 TRBD2 many TGTGCCAGCAGTTTAAGACTAGCGGGAGTATTTCGAGAGACCCAGTACTTC CASSLRLAGVFRETQYF
TRBJ2-1 TRBV2 NA many TGTGCCAGCAGTGAAATCACGAGTTACAATGAGCAGTTCTTC CASSEITSYNEQFF
TRBJ2-5 TRBV19 NA NA TGTGCCAGTAGTATAGACAGCTACAAGACCCAGTACTTC CASSIDSYKTQYF
TRBJ2-3 TRBV12-3/TRBV12-4 TRBD2 NA TGTGCCAGCAGTTTAGACGGGAGGGCGGCAGATACGCAGTATTTT CASSLDGRAADTQYF